This T cell receptor beta chain was obtained from a study of cytomegalovirus exposure and HLA in healthy donors. General study results and limits: Sequencing likely generated an artifact that appeared as a cluster of highly shared sequence variants. For most TCR beta V segments, an earlier analysis put the productive rate at about 87% or about 30% of the time. It was assumed in the presence/absence analyses that sequencing depth was roughly uniform across donors.

This clone occurred a few times. As yet, its antigen is unknown. One end of the junction does not line up with germline, which may come from a read error. Other nucleotide sequences in the sample specify the same CDR3. 60 Vbeta and 13 Jbeta primers were used in PCR. Data came from immunoSEQ multiplex PCR; TCRdb stores just in-frame clones and leaves some out. The sample lists over 85,000 clones; more than 70% were seen once. This TCR came from a male donor in good health and CMV-seropositive. Input material: PBMCs.

The CDR3 reads CASSEGTGGSGANGLTF. The CDR3 region has the DNA TGTGCCAGCAGTGAAGGGACAGGGGGCTCTGGGGCCAACGGCCTGACTTTC. The chain is built from TRBV2 and TRBJ2-6; 11 bases match TRBD1. In germline, CDR1 is SNHLY, CDR2 FYNNEI. The CDR3 loop spans 17 amino acids. Full variable domain (missing parts from reference TRBV2 and TRBJ2-6): EPEVTQTPSHQVTQMGQEVILRCVPISNHLYFYWYRQILGQKVEFLVSFYNNEISEKSEIFDDQFSVERPDGSNFTLKIRSTKLEDSAMYFCASSEGTGGSGANGLTFGAGSRLTVL.